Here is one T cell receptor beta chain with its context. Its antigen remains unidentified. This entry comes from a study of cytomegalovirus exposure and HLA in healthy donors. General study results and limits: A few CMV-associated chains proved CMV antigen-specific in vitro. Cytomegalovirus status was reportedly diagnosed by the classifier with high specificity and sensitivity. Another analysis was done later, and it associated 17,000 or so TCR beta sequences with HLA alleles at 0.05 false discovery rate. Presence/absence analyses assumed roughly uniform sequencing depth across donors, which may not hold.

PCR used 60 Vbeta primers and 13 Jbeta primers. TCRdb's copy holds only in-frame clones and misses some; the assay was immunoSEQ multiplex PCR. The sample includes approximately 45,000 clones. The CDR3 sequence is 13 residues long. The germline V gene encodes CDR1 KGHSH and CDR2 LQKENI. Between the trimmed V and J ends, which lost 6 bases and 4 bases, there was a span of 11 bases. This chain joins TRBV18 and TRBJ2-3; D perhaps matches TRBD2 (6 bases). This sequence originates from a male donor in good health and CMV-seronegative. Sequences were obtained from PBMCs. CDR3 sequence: CASSGSSADTQYF. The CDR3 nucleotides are TGTGCCAGCTCGGGCTCTAGCGCAGATACGCAGTATTTT. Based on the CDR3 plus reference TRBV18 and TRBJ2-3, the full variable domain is NAGVMQNPRHLVRRRGQEARLRCSPMKGHSHVYWYRQLPEEGLKFMVYLQKENIIDESGMPKERFSAEFPKEGPSILRIQQVVRGDSAAYFCASSGSSADTQYFGPGTRLTVL.